This entry concerns a single T cell receptor beta chain. Its target is unknown. The data stem from a study of cytomegalovirus exposure and HLA in healthy donors. Study-wide results and caveats: A link between a missense DCLRE1C variant and TCR beta V- and J-gene trimming emerged from a later analysis. Generally TCR sequences proved uncommon, though certain public TCRs appeared in numerous donors.

Researchers ran the PCR with 60 Vbeta and 13 Jbeta primers. Profiling relied on immunoSEQ multiplex PCR, and the TCRdb table lists in-frame clones only, not all of them. Of approximately 51,000 clones in the sample, about 72% were seen once. The CDR3 totals 16 residues. CDR1 and CDR2 from the germline V gene are LNHDA and SQIVND (reference sequence). V lost 7 bases to trimming and J lost 6 bases; unmatched junction nucleotides: 11. V is TRBV19 and J is TRBJ2-2; 10 bases are a match to TRBD1. This receptor was taken from a man aged 25 to 45 in good health and CMV-seronegative. The sample taken for sequencing was PBMCs. CDR3 sequence reads: CASTPDRGIFAGELFF. CDR3 sequence (DNA): TGTGCCAGTACTCCGGACAGGGGGATTTTTGCCGGGGAGCTGTTTTTT.